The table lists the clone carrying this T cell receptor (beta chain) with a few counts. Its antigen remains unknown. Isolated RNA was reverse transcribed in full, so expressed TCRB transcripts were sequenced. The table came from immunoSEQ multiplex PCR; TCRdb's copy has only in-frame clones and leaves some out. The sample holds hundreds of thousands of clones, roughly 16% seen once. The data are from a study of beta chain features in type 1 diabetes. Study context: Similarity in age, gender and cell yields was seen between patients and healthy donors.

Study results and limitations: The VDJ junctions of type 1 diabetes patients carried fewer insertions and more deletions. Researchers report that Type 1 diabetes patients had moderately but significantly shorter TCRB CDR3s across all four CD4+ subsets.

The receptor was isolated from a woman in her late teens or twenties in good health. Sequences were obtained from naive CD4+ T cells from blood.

CDR3 nucleotide sequence: TGTGCCAGTAGTATACAGGCTGGGGGAGCTTTCTTT. This encodes CASSIQAGGAFF. The V and J genes are TRBV19 and TRBJ1-1, with D possibly being TRBD1 (5 bases). The CDR3 covers 12 residues. Germline-derived CDR1 and CDR2 are LNHDA and SQIVND (reference sequence). The ends were cut back, 2 bases at V and 10 bases at J, with 11 bases in the middle.